The rows below give T cell receptor beta chains drawn from one sample of a study of Graves' ophthalmopathy and Graves' hyperthyroidism. TCRdb redid the calling of the multiplex PCR reads with MiXCR, one entry per CDR3 protein. This sample yields 300,000 to 350,000 distinct CDR3 sequences, of which 15% to 20% are seen a single time; roughly 12% belongs to the top ten. Material for sequencing was peripheral blood. These receptors originate from an adult man with Graves' ophthalmopathy. Both conserved end residues are part of each CDR3. D genes are given only for firm matches. Clone size is given for some rows only: seen once, a few or many times, or a class if the clone is expanded.

CDR3: CATSDRGGETQYF
DNA: TGTGCCACCAGTGACCGGGGAGGTGAGACCCAGTACTTC
D: NA
V: TRBV24-1
size: many
J: TRBJ2-5

CDR3: CATSESGYTGELFF
DNA: TGTGCCACCAGTGAATCAGGGTACACCGGGGAGCTGTTTTTT
D: NA
V: TRBV24-1
size: many
J: TRBJ2-2

CDR3: CSVTGIANTEAFF
DNA: TGCAGCGTGACAGGGATCGCGAACACTGAAGCTTTCTTT
D: TRBD1
V: TRBV29-1
size: many
J: TRBJ1-1

CDR3: CASSDQGLDGYTF
DNA: TGTGCCAGCAGTGATCAGGGTCTGGATGGCTACACCTTC
D: NA
V: TRBV6-1
size: many
J: TRBJ1-2

CDR3: CASSQVNEGGRETQYF
DNA: TGTGCCAGCAGCCAAGTGAACGAGGGGGGCCGAGAGACCCAGTACTTC
D: NA
V: TRBV4-2
size: many
J: TRBJ2-5

CDR3: CASRLAGHYEQYF
DNA: TGTGCCAGCAGGCTAGCGGGACACTACGAGCAGTACTTC
D: TRBD2
V: TRBV28
size: few
J: TRBJ2-7

CDR3: CAIRVAYEQYF
DNA: TGTGCCATCAGGGTTGCCTACGAGCAGTACTTC
D: NA
V: TRBV30
size: many
J: TRBJ2-7

CDR3: CASSQRLKTQETQYF
DNA: TGCGCCAGCAGCCAACGACTGAAGACTCAAGAGACCCAGTACTTC
D: NA
V: TRBV4-1
size: many
J: TRBJ2-5

CDR3: CASSLGPAREAFF
DNA: TGCGCCAGCAGCTTGGGACCCGCCCGAGAAGCTTTCTTT
D: NA
V: TRBV5-1
size: many
J: TRBJ1-1

CDR3: CATSREQGFYSPLHF
DNA: TGTGCCACCAGCAGAGAACAGGGGTTTTACTCACCCCTCCACTTT
D: TRBD1
V: TRBV15
size: many
J: TRBJ1-6

CDR3: CSVEREGGGALF
DNA: TGCAGCGTTGAAAGGGAGGGCGGGGGAGCTCTCTTT
D: NA
V: TRBV29-1
size: many
J: TRBJ1-1

CDR3: CASRTVNYGYTF
DNA: TGTGCCAGCAGGACAGTTAACTATGGCTACACCTTC
D: NA
V: TRBV6-2/TRBV6-3
size: few
J: TRBJ1-2

CDR3: CASSRDGRGANEAFF
DNA: TGCGCCAGCAGCCGGGATGGTAGGGGCGCGAATGAAGCTTTCTTT
D: NA
V: TRBV4-1
size: NA
J: TRBJ1-1

CDR3: CSVPQVAAYEQYF
DNA: TGCAGTGTACCACAGGTTGCGGCCTACGAGCAGTACTTC
D: NA
V: TRBV20-1
size: many
J: TRBJ2-7

CDR3: CASSIGQGNYGYTF
DNA: TGTGCCAGCAGCATCGGACAGGGTAACTATGGCTACACCTTC
D: TRBD1
V: TRBV7-9
size: many
J: TRBJ1-2

CDR3: CASSLVRGYSNQPQHF
DNA: TGTGCCAGCAGCTTAGTCCGGGGATATAGCAATCAGCCCCAGCATTTT
D: NA
V: TRBV13
size: many
J: TRBJ1-5

CDR3: CASSYGSGISYEQYF
DNA: TGTGCCAGCAGTTATGGTAGCGGTATCTCCTACGAGCAGTACTTC
D: NA
V: TRBV6-5
size: many
J: TRBJ2-7

CDR3: CASSVGGSSNQPQHF
DNA: TGTGCCAGCAGTGTAGGGGGGAGTAGCAATCAGCCCCAGCATTTT
D: NA
V: TRBV25-1
size: many
J: TRBJ1-5

CDR3: CSAREAVMNTEAFF
DNA: TGCAGTGCTAGAGAGGCGGTCATGAACACTGAAGCTTTCTTT
D: NA
V: TRBV20-1
size: many
J: TRBJ1-1

CDR3: CAWTGVGRAQYF
DNA: TGTGCCTGGACGGGGGTGGGGAGAGCCCAGTACTTC
D: NA
V: TRBV30
size: NA
J: TRBJ2-5

CDR3: CASSPATSTGELFF
DNA: TGTGCCAGCAGCCCCGCGACTAGCACCGGGGAGCTGTTTTTT
D: NA
V: TRBV9
size: many
J: TRBJ2-2

CDR3: CSVVRGDGYTF
DNA: TGCAGCGTTGTGAGGGGTGATGGCTACACCTTC
D: NA
V: TRBV29-1
size: many
J: TRBJ1-2

CDR3: CASSLVPSPGLGETQYF
DNA: TGTGCCAGCAGCTTAGTTCCAAGTCCGGGGTTAGGGGAGACCCAGTACTTC
D: NA
V: TRBV11-2
size: many
J: TRBJ2-5

CDR3: CASSESLFTGGYGYTF
DNA: TGCGCCAGCAGTGAGTCGCTTTTCACAGGTGGCTATGGCTACACCTTC
D: NA
V: TRBV10-2
size: many
J: TRBJ1-2

CDR3: CASSYSNRRDRQNTEAFF
DNA: TGTGCCAGCAGTTACTCGAACCGCCGGGACAGGCAGAACACTGAAGCTTTCTTT
D: TRBD1
V: TRBV6-2/TRBV6-3
size: NA
J: TRBJ1-1

CDR3: CASSKRSWDRTYYGYTF
DNA: TGTGCCAGTAGTAAGAGGAGTTGGGACAGGACCTACTATGGCTACACCTTC
D: TRBD1
V: TRBV19
size: many
J: TRBJ1-2

CDR3: CATSDPGTSPYEQYF
DNA: TGTGCCACCAGTGATCCCGGGACATCTCCCTACGAGCAGTACTTC
D: NA
V: TRBV24-1
size: once
J: TRBJ2-7

CDR3: CATSRAASGGQETQYF
DNA: TGTGCCACCAGCAGAGCGGCTAGCGGGGGCCAAGAGACCCAGTACTTC
D: TRBD2
V: TRBV15
size: many
J: TRBJ2-5

CDR3: CASSRGAGGNNQPQHF
DNA: TGTGCCAGTAGTCGGGGGGCAGGGGGCAACAATCAGCCCCAGCATTTT
D: TRBD1
V: TRBV19
size: many
J: TRBJ1-5

CDR3: CASSRASGNTGELFF
DNA: TGTGCCAGTAGTAGGGCTAGCGGGAACACCGGGGAGCTGTTTTTT
D: TRBD2
V: TRBV19
size: many
J: TRBJ2-2

CDR3: CASRETGDQETQYF
DNA: TGTGCCAGCAGAGAAACAGGTGATCAAGAGACCCAGTACTTC
D: NA
V: TRBV2
size: many
J: TRBJ2-5

CDR3: CASSISHLAANSYEQYF
DNA: TGTGCCAGTAGTATCTCCCATCTAGCGGCGAACTCCTACGAGCAGTACTTC
D: TRBD2
V: TRBV19
size: many
J: TRBJ2-7

CDR3: CASRSSRVNTEAFF
DNA: TGTGCCAGCAGATCCAGCAGGGTGAACACTGAAGCTTTCTTT
D: NA
V: TRBV7-3
size: many
J: TRBJ1-1

CDR3: CASSRLAGGGEQFF
DNA: TGTGCCAGCAGCCGACTAGCGGGGGGAGGGGAGCAGTTCTTC
D: TRBD2
V: TRBV7-6
size: many
J: TRBJ2-1

CDR3: CASSREFSNYGYTF
DNA: TGTGCCAGCAGTAGGGAGTTTTCTAACTATGGCTACACCTTC
D: NA
V: TRBV6-1
size: NA
J: TRBJ1-2

CDR3: CASSVDRPYGYTF
DNA: TGTGCCAGCAGCGTAGACAGGCCCTATGGCTACACCTTC
D: NA
V: TRBV12-3/TRBV12-4
size: many
J: TRBJ1-2

CDR3: CASSEPGGETQYF
DNA: TGTGCCAGCAGTGAACCCGGAGGGGAGACCCAGTACTTC
D: NA
V: TRBV6-1
size: many
J: TRBJ2-5

CDR3: CASGEGAGGTYEQYF
DNA: TGTGCCAGCGGGGAAGGAGCGGGGGGAACCTACGAGCAGTACTTC
D: TRBD2
V: TRBV6-1
size: many
J: TRBJ2-7

CDR3: CASSTTGEGSNQPQHF
DNA: TGTGCCAGCAGTACCACAGGGGAGGGTAGCAATCAGCCCCAGCATTTT
D: TRBD1
V: TRBV28
size: many
J: TRBJ1-5

CDR3: CASSLLGRFQPQHF
DNA: TGTGCCAGCAGTTTATTGGGGCGGTTTCAGCCCCAGCATTTT
D: NA
V: TRBV6-2/TRBV6-3
size: few
J: TRBJ1-5

CDR3: CASSKGLAGGPLYEQYF
DNA: TGTGCCAGCAGTAAGGGACTAGCGGGTGGGCCTTTGTACGAGCAGTACTTC
D: TRBD2
V: TRBV28
size: NA
J: TRBJ2-7

CDR3: CATSDSKEPPNNQPQHF
DNA: TGTGCCACCAGTGATTCGAAGGAGCCACCCAACAATCAGCCCCAGCATTTT
D: NA
V: TRBV24-1
size: NA
J: TRBJ1-5

CDR3: CASTLLVEFSSGANVLTF
DNA: TGTGCCAGCACCCTACTTGTGGAGTTTTCCTCTGGGGCCAACGTCCTGACTTTC
D: NA
V: TRBV7-3
size: many
J: TRBJ2-6

CDR3: CAWSVAQGIDTEAFF
DNA: TGTGCCTGGAGTGTGGCACAGGGAATCGACACTGAAGCTTTCTTT
D: NA
V: TRBV30
size: once
J: TRBJ1-1

CDR3: CASRQGEFSYEQYF
DNA: TGTGCCAGCAGACAGGGGGAGTTCTCCTACGAGCAGTACTTC
D: TRBD1
V: TRBV2
size: many
J: TRBJ2-7

CDR3: CASSPFYLNTEAFF
DNA: TGTGCCAGCAGCCCCTTTTATCTGAACACTGAAGCTTTCTTT
D: NA
V: TRBV11-1
size: many
J: TRBJ1-1

CDR3: CASSHMGDTEAFF
DNA: TGTGCCAGCAGCCACATGGGGGATACTGAAGCTTTCTTT
D: NA
V: TRBV3-1
size: many
J: TRBJ1-1

CDR3: CSARFATGNNSPLHF
DNA: TGCAGTGCTAGATTCGCGACAGGGAACAATTCACCCCTCCACTTT
D: TRBD1
V: TRBV20-1
size: NA
J: TRBJ1-6

CDR3: CASTLRGLAGGPNTGELFF
DNA: TGTGCCAGCACCCTCAGGGGGCTAGCGGGGGGGCCGAACACCGGGGAGCTGTTTTTT
D: TRBD2
V: TRBV6-6
size: many
J: TRBJ2-2

CDR3: CASSQGTGENSPLHF
DNA: TGTGCCAGCAGCCAAGGGACAGGGGAAAATTCACCCCTCCACTTT
D: TRBD1
V: TRBV3-1
size: many
J: TRBJ1-6

CDR3: CASSFPGLAVGQYF
DNA: TGTGCCAGCAGCTTCCCGGGACTAGCGGTAGGGCAGTACTTC
D: TRBD2
V: TRBV7-8
size: many
J: TRBJ2-7

CDR3: CASSLGQGGGNTGELFF
DNA: TGTGCCAGCAGCTTAGGCCAGGGCGGTGGGAACACCGGGGAGCTGTTTTTT
D: NA
V: TRBV11-2
size: many
J: TRBJ2-2

CDR3: CASSSTGEEPQHF
DNA: TGTGCCAGTAGCTCCACAGGGGAGGAGCCCCAGCATTTT
D: TRBD1
V: TRBV7-8
size: NA
J: TRBJ1-5

CDR3: CSARAPFAEAFF
DNA: TGCAGTGCTAGAGCCCCATTTGCTGAAGCTTTCTTT
D: NA
V: TRBV20-1
size: many
J: TRBJ1-1

CDR3: CASSIGLFEETQYF
DNA: TGTGCCAGTAGTATAGGACTGTTTGAAGAGACCCAGTACTTC
D: NA
V: TRBV19
size: many
J: TRBJ2-5

CDR3: CASSMQTGYPNTEAFF
DNA: TGTGCCAGTAGTATGCAGACAGGGTATCCCAACACTGAAGCTTTCTTT
D: TRBD1
V: TRBV19
size: NA
J: TRBJ1-1